The clone carrying this T cell receptor (beta chain) is labeled medium-sized (0.01 to 0.1%) based on frequency. What it binds is not known. The data stem from a study of T cell clusters in autoimmune cytopenias. Study observations and caveats: Exclusive TRB clusters were 2.5 to 3.5-fold more numerous in healthy donors than in active autoimmune hepatitis. Primary autoimmune cytopenia patients seemingly lacked the physiological T cell clusters found in healthy donors. TRB repertoire shifts in secondary cytopenia and chronic lymphocytic leukemia mostly reflected lymphoma, not autoimmunity.

TRB rearrangements were amplified by touch-down multiplex PCR with mixed TRB-A/B primers. TCRdb reprocessed the multiplex PCR reads and reports one entry per CDR3 protein, with no DNA. The sample is made up of more than 6,500 distinct CDR3 sequences, and the top ten hold 3.1% of it. CDR1 and CDR2 (germline): SGHDT, YYEEEE. The CDR3 sequence is 12 residues long. Roughly 38,000 genome equivalents of blood DNA were amplified for TRB. The TCR sequence derives from a human donor with an autoimmune cytopenia or autoimmune hepatitis (not recorded which). The sequenced sample consisted of peripheral blood. The V gene is TRBV5-6, the J gene TRBJ1-5. CDR3: CASSLLNQPQHF.